What follows is one T cell receptor (beta chain) and its context. The entry originates in a study of technical replicates of blood from a handful of donors. The V end was cut by 0 bases, the J end by 1 base, with 6 bases between. Germline V lookup: CDR1 SGHNT, CDR2 YENEEA. This CDR3 has 15 residues. The data were produced by immunoSEQ multiplex PCR, yet TCRdb's version contains in-frame clones alone and is incomplete. The profile covers tens of thousands of clones, with around nine tenths appearing a single time and about 5% taken by the ten largest. This sequence originates from a human donor in good health. Some clones in this sample may be carry-over from other donors' samples. The sample consisted of PBMCs. The V call is TRBV11-3, the J call TRBJ2-2; tentatively, D is TRBD1 (5 bases). This CDR3 reads CASSLDQGNTGELFF. The CDR3 region has the DNA TGTGCCAGCAGCTTAGACCAGGGGAACACCGGGGAGCTGTTTTTT.